A single sample is the source of the 8 T cell receptor beta chains below, sequenced in a study of prognosis after radiotherapy for stage I lung cancer. Template was genomic DNA; TCR beta CDR3 amplified in two multiplex PCR rounds. With primers specific to each TRBV and TRBJ gene, the first-round PCR was performed. TCRdb re-called the multiplex PCR reads with MiXCR, one entry per CDR3 protein. The sample carries around 25,000 distinct CDR3 sequences, roughly 34% recorded once. Material: PBMCs, obtained before or after stereotactic body radiation therapy (not recorded which). The receptors were sampled from a donor aged 50 or older with non-small cell lung cancer.

V and J are TRBV20-1 and TRBJ2-3; TRBD2 agrees at 8 bases. CDR3 length: 14 amino acids. The ends lost 6 bases at V and 7 bases at J; junction bases unmatched: 12. Germline CDR1 is DFQATT and CDR2 is SNEGSKA (reference sequence). DNA of the CDR3: TGCAGTGCCCAAACTAGCGGTAGGGGTAATACGCAGTATTTT. This gives the protein CSAQTSGRGNTQYF.

The chain combines TRBV6-6 with TRBJ1-5; D remains ambiguous. V was trimmed by 0 bases and J by 8 bases, leaving 14 bases between them. Germline V gene data show CDR1 as MNHNY and CDR2 as SVGAGI (reference sequence). The CDR3 loop spans 15 amino acids. The CDR3 here is CASSYSSFRNKPQHF. DNA of the CDR3: TGTGCCAGCAGTTACTCCAGTTTTCGAAATAAGCCCCAGCATTTT.

This clonotype showed up many times. This chain joins TRBV20-1 and TRBJ2-1; tentatively, D is TRBD1 or TRBD2 (8 bases each). Germline CDR1 DFQATT, CDR2 SNEGSKA (reference sequence). The germline V and J ends were trimmed by 1 base and 8 bases, with 27 bases remaining between them. The CDR3 runs to 18 residues. In DNA form, the CDR3 reads TGCAGTGCTAGAGGGCGCGACAGGGGCCAGCGGGAGAAGTATGAGCAGTTCTTC. Its translation: CSARGRDRGQREKYEQFF.

This clonotype showed up many times. This rearrangement joins TRBV19 to TRBJ2-6; tentatively, D is TRBD2 (5 bases). Trimming shortened V by 4 bases and J by 0 bases, and 10 bases separated the two germline ends. Germline lookup yields CDR1 LNHDA and CDR2 SQIVND (reference sequence). The CDR3 contains 16 residues. The CDR3 here is CASSRRVRSGANVLTF. Here the CDR3 DNA reads TGTGCCAGTAGTAGGCGGGTTCGCTCTGGGGCCAACGTCCTGACTTTC.

In regard to this clonotype: This probably arose from a read error, given a far larger clone one base away. This chain joins TRBV6-9 and TRBJ1-2; D not resolved. The CDR3 has 11 residues. Germline CDR1 is MNHGY and CDR2 is SVAAGI. CDR3 sequence: CASSPIRGYTF. The CDR3 DNA sequence: TGCGCCAGCAGTCCCATTCGAGGCTACACCTTC.

This clonotype was detected ten times or more. The chain is built from TRBV18 and TRBJ2-1, with TRBD1 matching 9 bases. The CDR3 is made up of 13 amino acids. The J segment lost 15 bases and the V segment lost 3 bases, leaving 9 bases of the junction unmatched. Germline CDR1 reads KGHSH; CDR2 reads LQKENI. The CDR3 loop is CASSPPGDRERFF. In DNA, the CDR3 is TGTGCCAGCTCACCGCCGGGGGACAGGGAACGGTTCTTC.

As concerns this clonotype: Just one base apart from a much larger clone, this may be a read error. V and J are TRBV6-9 and TRBJ2-4; the match to TRBD2 covers 8 bases. After removal of 4 bases from V and 9 bases from J, the junction contained 5 bases not matched to a gene. The germline V gene has CDR1 MNHGY and CDR2 SVAAGI. This CDR3 spans 13 amino acids. CDR3 in amino acids: CASSSSGGRIQYF. The CDR3 DNA reads as TGTGCCAGCAGTTCAAGCGGGGGTCGCATTCAGTACTTC.

This clonotype was detected only once. At one end, the junction sequence differs from germline, possibly due to a read error. The chain joins TRBV12-3 or TRBV12-4 to TRBJ2-2; D is possibly TRBD2 (7 bases). The CDR3 is made up of 14 amino acids. DNA for the CDR3: TGTGCCAGCATCCCCTGGGTCGGGGGCGGGGGGCTGTTTTTT. Its translation is CASIPWVGGGGLFF.